This T cell receptor beta chain was retrieved from a study of tumor-infiltrating lymphocytes in primary liver carcinoma. Study-wide context: The patients comprised men and women between the ages of 30 and 69 years.

Co-extraction of RNA and DNA was performed on about 19-30 mg of unsorted bulk tissue. The CDR3 loop spans 13 amino acids. A primer matching the constant region was used to make TCR beta cDNA from approximately 0.45 ug of total RNA. Construction of TCR beta libraries relied on three successive nested multiplex PCR rounds employing slightly modified ARM-PCR. Amplification in the first two PCR rounds was performed using TRBV1-TRBV30 forward primers and a C-beta reverse primer for around 9 cycles each. TCRdb independently ran MiXCR on the multiplex PCR reads; one entry per CDR3 protein. The table has approximately 190,000 distinct CDR3 sequences, around four fifths seen once. About this clonotype: The junction does not match germline at one end; this may be a read error.

The sample comprised tumor tissue from primary liver carcinoma. The chain uses TRBV12-3 or TRBV12-4 and TRBJ1-1; the D is unclear. The TCR comes from a man aged 40-49 years with primary liver carcinoma and hepatitis B virus infection. The CDR3 spells CASSFSRAAEAFF. The DNA of the CDR3 is TGTGCCAGCAGTTTTTCACGAGCCGCTGAAGCCTTCTTT.